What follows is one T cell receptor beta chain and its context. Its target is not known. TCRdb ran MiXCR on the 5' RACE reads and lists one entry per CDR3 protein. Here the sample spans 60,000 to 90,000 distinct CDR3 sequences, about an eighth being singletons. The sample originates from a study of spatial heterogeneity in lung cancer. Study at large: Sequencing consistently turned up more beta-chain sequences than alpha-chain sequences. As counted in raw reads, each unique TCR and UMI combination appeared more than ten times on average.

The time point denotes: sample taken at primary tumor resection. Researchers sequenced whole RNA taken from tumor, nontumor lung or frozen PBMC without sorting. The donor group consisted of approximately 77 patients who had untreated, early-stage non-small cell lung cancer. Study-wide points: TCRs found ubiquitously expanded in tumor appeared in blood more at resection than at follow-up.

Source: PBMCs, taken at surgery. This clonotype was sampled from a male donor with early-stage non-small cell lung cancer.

The CDR3 DNA follows: TGTGCCAGCAGTTCGCTCTCGGGAGTAACGGATGAGCAGTTCTTC. Encoded protein: CASSSLSGVTDEQFF. The chain couples TRBV12-3 or TRBV12-4 to TRBJ2-1, with D tentatively TRBD2 (6 bases). This CDR3 region has 15 residues. The V and J ends lost 4 bases and 8 bases respectively, with 18 bases between them.